A single sample gave rise to the 14 T cell receptor beta chains below, sequenced in a study of Ad26.COV2.S vaccination and SARS-CoV-2 variants. Treatment of the sample: about 20 received Ad26.COV2.S at low or high dose, single or two shots; about five received placebo; per-sample allocation not given. Sampling was performed 63 days after the first vaccine or placebo injection. The repertoire was sequenced with immunoSEQ multiplex PCR; TCRdb's copy has only in-frame clones and lacks some. The table includes about 500,000 clones, 89% detected once. The sequencing used peripheral blood, collected in a trial of Ad26.COV2.S vaccine versus placebo. All receptors derive from a person aged 18-60 years who received the Ad26.COV2.S COVID-19 vaccine or a placebo.

This clone was detected only a few times. The rearrangement joins TRBV7-9 to TRBJ1-6; TRBD1 agrees at 9 bases. Germline values: CDR1 SEHNR, CDR2 FQNEAQ (reference sequence). The trim removed 3 bases at V and 14 bases at J, leaving 8 bases unmatched. CDR3 size: 14 residues. The CDR3 loop reads CASSFTGGPGTLHF. The DNA for the CDR3 is TGTGCCAGCAGCTTTACAGGGGGCCCAGGCACCCTCCACTTT.

This clone was observed a handful of times. The chain links TRBV3-1 (or the pseudogene TRBV3-2) to TRBJ1-1, with no clear D. Germline-derived CDR1 and CDR2 are LGHDT and YNNKEL (reference sequence). Trimming pared 4 bases from V and 1 base from J, leaving 10 bases between. This CDR3 has 14 residues. CDR3 region: CASSPLTPNTEAFF. The CDR3 nucleotides read TGTGCCAGCAGCCCCTTGACCCCGAACACTGAAGCTTTCTTT.

This chain connects TRBV7-2 to TRBJ1-1; 7 positions agree with TRBD1. V was clipped by 5 bases and J by 0 bases; unmatched bases: 3. The CDR3 covers 14 residues. The germline gives CDR1 SGHTA, CDR2 FQGNSA. For the CDR3, the DNA is TGTGCCAGCAGCCCGGGACAGTTGAACACTGAAGCTTTCTTT. This sequence encodes CASSPGQLNTEAFF.

As regards this clone: The junction shows a germline mismatch at one end, possibly a read error. The chain carries TRBV5-6 and TRBJ1-5; possible D gene TRBD1, 6 bases. Germline CDR1 reads SGHDT; CDR2 reads YYEEEE. This CDR3 is 14 amino acids long. The CDR3 region is CASSFLGGKQPQHF. The CDR3 DNA reads TGTGCCAGCAGCTTCTTGGGGGGCAAGCAGCCCCAGCATTTT.

The chain combines TRBV27 with TRBJ2-7; either TRBD1 or TRBD2 may fit D (7 bases each). The V and J ends lost 0 bases and 4 bases respectively, with 13 bases between them. Looked up from germline, CDR1 is MNHEY and CDR2 is SMNVEV (reference sequence). The CDR3 extends over 15 amino acids. CDR3 coding DNA: TGTGCCAGCAGTTTATCGGGAGGGGGCAGTTACGAGCAGTACTTC. Protein sequence: CASSLSGGGSYEQYF.

CDR3: CASSYSTGGAETQYF. The CDR3 DNA follows: TGTGCCAGCAGTTACTCGACAGGTGGTGCAGAGACCCAGTACTTC. This sequence joins TRBV6-5 and TRBJ2-5, with D possibly being TRBD1 (6 bases). CDR3 length equals 15 residues. Germline CDR1 MNHEY, CDR2 SVGAGI. Trimming removed 0 bases from V and 4 bases from J, with 12 bases in between.

This clone came up a few times. In nucleotides, the CDR3 is TGTGCCAGCAGTTTCAGGGGTCGCTCACCCCTCCACTTT. Translation gives CASSFRGRSPLHF. V usage is TRBV27 and J usage is TRBJ1-6; D may be TRBD1 (6 bases). The CDR3 consists of 13 residues. Germline-derived CDR1 and CDR2 are MNHEY and SMNVEV (reference sequence). The ends were cut back, 3 bases at V and 10 bases at J, with 10 bases in the middle.

The V call is TRBV19, the J call TRBJ1-2, with D unresolved. The CDR3 runs to 13 residues. V was clipped by 4 bases and J by 6 bases, with 12 bases between them. The germline CDR1 and CDR2 sequences are LNHDA and SQIVND (reference sequence). CDR3 residues: CASSTGGKNGYTF. The CDR3, as DNA: TGTGCCAGTAGTACCGGAGGAAAAAATGGCTACACCTTC.

The chain couples TRBV7-9 to TRBJ2-1; tentative D call: TRBD1 (5 bases). CDR3 length: 13 residues. Germline V CDR1 and CDR2: SEHNR, FQNEAQ (reference sequence). V dropped 6 bases and J dropped 4 bases, with 10 bases sitting between them. CDR3 nucleotides: TGTGCCAGCAGAGAACAGGAGTACAATGAGCAGTTCTTC. Amino acid sequence: CASREQEYNEQFF.

This clone appeared a few times. The rearrangement uses TRBV27 and TRBJ2-7, with 7 bases aligning to TRBD1. The CDR3 is 13 residues long. CDR1 is MNHEY, CDR2 SMNVEV, per germline (reference sequence). V lost 5 bases and J lost 2; bases outside the gene matches: 3. CDR3 nucleotide sequence: TGTGCCAGCAGTCGGGACAGAACCTACGAGCAGTACTTC. This sequence encodes CASSRDRTYEQYF.

V gene TRBV11-2 combines with J gene TRBJ1-6; D is unresolved. The germline CDR1 and CDR2 sequences are SGHAT and FQNNGV. The CDR3 consists of 15 residues. V shed 1 base and J shed 6 bases, with 10 bases lying between them. The CDR3 sequence is CASSLGTGINSPLHF. The CDR3 nucleotides read TGTGCCAGCAGCTTAGGGACGGGAATTAATTCACCCCTCCACTTT.

This chain connects TRBV11-2 to TRBJ2-5, with TRBD1 matching 9 bases. The length of the CDR3 is 16 residues. The germline gives CDR1 SGHAT, CDR2 FQNNGV. Trimming took 5 bases from V and 0 from J; bases not matched to a gene: 7. DNA for the CDR3: TGTGCCAGCAGCCCGGGACAGGGCCGGTACCAAGAGACCCAGTACTTC. Protein sequence: CASSPGQGRYQETQYF.

This clone came up a few times. This CDR3 is CASRGTDSYEQYF. For the CDR3, the DNA is TGTGCCAGCAGAGGGACGGATTCCTACGAGCAGTACTTC. The J gene is TRBJ2-7, the V gene TRBV6-5, with D perhaps assigned TRBD1 or TRBD2 (5 bases each). The CDR3 sequence is 13 residues long. Between the trimmed V and J ends, which lost 6 bases and 1 base, there was a span of 10 bases. Germline assignment: CDR1 MNHEY and CDR2 SVGAGI.

The gene calls are TRBV18 and TRBJ1-1; no definite D call. Trimming stripped 4 bases from V and 1 base from J, with 10 bases between. This CDR3 has 14 residues. Germline V CDR1 and CDR2: KGHSH, LQKENI. CDR3 sequence: CASSLMPRNTEAFF. Written as DNA, the CDR3 is TGTGCCAGCTCACTAATGCCCAGGAACACTGAAGCTTTCTTT. Based on the CDR3 plus reference TRBV18 and TRBJ1-1, the full variable domain is NAGVMQNPRHLVRRRGQEARLRCSPMKGHSHVYWYRQLPEEGLKFMVYLQKENIIDESGMPKERFSAEFPKEGPSILRIQQVVRGDSAAYFCASSLMPRNTEAFFGQGTRLTVV.